This TCR beta chain was sequenced during a study of blood T cells in healthy people across ages. Primers used in a second PCR of about 6 to 12 cycles were a sample-barcoded 5' primer and a J-beta primer mix. Each cDNA molecule received a tag from a template-switch adaptor that had 12 random nucleotides. Each CDR3 protein gets one entry after TCRdb re-called the 5' RACE reads with MiXCR. The sample carries 550,000 to 700,000 distinct CDR3 sequences, approximately 27% recorded once. This CDR3 is built from 12 residues. The germline V gene encodes CDR1 LNHDA and CDR2 SQIVND (reference sequence). V was shortened by 8 bases and J by 7 bases, with 11 bases between the two germline ends. This clonotype was detected only a few times. Each donor supplied around 9.6 milliliters of peripheral blood. The authors isolated at least 7 million PBMCs per sample.

The chain links TRBV19 to TRBJ1-4, with D tentatively TRBD1 (6 bases). The receptor comes from a woman aged 70-85 years in good health. The specimen was blood. The CDR3 nucleotides read TGTGCCAGTGGACAGATGGGTGAAAAACTGTTTTTT. Encoded protein: CASGQMGEKLFF.